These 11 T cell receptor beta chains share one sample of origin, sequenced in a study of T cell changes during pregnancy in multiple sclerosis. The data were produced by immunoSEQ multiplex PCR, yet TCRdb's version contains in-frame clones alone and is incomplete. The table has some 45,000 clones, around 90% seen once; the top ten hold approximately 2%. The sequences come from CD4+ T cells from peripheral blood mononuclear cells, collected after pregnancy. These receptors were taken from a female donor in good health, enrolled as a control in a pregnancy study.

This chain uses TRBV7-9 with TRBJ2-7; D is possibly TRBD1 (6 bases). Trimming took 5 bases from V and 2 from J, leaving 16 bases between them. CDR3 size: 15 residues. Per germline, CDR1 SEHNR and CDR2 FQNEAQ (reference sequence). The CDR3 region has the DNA TGTGCCAGCAGCGCGTGGGGGCAGGGAGCCTACGAGCAGTACTTC. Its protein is CASSAWGQGAYEQYF.

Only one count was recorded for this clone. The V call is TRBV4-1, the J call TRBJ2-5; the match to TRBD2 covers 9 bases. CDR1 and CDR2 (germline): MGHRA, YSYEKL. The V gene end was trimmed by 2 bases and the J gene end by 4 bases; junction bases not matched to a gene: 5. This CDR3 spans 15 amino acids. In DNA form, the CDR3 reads TGCGCCAGCAGCCAAATAGCGGGAGCGGGAGAGACCCAGTACTTC. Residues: CASSQIAGAGETQYF.

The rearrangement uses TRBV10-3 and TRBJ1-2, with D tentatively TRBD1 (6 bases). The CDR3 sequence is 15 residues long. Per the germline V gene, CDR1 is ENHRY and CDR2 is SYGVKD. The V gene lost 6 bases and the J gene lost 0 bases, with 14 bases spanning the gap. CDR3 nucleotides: TGTGCCATCAGCCCTAAGGGGGTAACTAACTATGGCTACACCTTC. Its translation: CAISPKGVTNYGYTF.

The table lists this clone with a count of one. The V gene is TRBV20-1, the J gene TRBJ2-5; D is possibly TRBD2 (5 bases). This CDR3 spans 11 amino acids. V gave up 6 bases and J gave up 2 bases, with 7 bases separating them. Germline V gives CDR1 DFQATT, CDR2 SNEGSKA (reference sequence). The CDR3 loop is CSAGVQETQYF. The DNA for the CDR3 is TGCAGTGCCGGGGTTCAAGAGACCCAGTACTTC.

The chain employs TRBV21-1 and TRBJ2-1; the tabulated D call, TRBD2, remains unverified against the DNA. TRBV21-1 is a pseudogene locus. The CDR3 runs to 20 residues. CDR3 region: CASSRPKLAGGFSSYNEQFF. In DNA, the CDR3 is TGTGCCAGCAGCAGACCGAAACTAGCGGGGGGGTTTAGCTCCTACAATGAGCAGTTCTTC.

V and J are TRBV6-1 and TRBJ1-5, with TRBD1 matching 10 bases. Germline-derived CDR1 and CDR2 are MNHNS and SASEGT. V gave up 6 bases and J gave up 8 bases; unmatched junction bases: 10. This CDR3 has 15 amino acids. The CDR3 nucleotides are TGTGCCAGCAGCCTATTGACAGGGGGCAAGGAGCCCCAGCATTTT. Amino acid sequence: CASSLLTGGKEPQHF.

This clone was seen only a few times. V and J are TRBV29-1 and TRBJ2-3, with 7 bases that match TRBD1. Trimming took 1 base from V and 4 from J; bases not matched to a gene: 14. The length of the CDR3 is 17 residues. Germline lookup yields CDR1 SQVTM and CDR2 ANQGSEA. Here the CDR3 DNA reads TGCAGCGTTGAAGGGGTTCCGGGGTGGGGACAGTCAGATACGCAGTATTTT. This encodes CSVEGVPGWGQSDTQYF.

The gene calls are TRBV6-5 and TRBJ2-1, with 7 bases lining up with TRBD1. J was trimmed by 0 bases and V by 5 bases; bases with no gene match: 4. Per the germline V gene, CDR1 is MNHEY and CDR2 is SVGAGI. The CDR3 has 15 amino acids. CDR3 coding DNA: TGTGCCAGCAGTACGGGACAGCTCTCCTACAATGAGCAGTTCTTC. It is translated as CASSTGQLSYNEQFF.

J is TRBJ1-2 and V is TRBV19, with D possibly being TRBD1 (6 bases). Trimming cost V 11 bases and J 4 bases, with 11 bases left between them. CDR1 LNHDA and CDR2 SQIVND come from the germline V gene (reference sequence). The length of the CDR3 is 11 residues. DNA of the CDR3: TGTGCCCTAAGGGGGACCTATGGCTACACCTTC. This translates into CALRGTYGYTF.

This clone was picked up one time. The CDR3 coding sequence is TGTGCCAGCAGCCGTAATCGGGACTATGGCTACACCTTC. Encoded protein: CASSRNRDYGYTF. The V call is TRBV11-2, the J call TRBJ1-2; D call uncertain. The V gene lost 5 bases and the J gene lost 3 bases, with 10 bases spanning the gap. This CDR3 is built from 13 residues. The germline V gene encodes CDR1 SGHAT and CDR2 FQNNGV.

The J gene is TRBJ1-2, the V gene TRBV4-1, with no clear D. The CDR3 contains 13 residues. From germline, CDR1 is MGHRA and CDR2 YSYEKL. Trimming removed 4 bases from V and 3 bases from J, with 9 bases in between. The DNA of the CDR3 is TGCGCCAGCAGCCCCCCGGGTTACTATGGCTACACCTTC. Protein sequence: CASSPPGYYGYTF.